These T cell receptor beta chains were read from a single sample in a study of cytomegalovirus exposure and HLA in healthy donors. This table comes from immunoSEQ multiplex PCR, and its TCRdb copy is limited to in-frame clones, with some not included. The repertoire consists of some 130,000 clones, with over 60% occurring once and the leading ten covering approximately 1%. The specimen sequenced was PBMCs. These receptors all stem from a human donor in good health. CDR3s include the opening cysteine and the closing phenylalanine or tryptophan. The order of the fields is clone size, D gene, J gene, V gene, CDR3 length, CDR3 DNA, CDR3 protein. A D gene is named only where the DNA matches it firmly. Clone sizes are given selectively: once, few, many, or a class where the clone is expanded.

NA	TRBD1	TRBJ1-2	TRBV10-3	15	TGTGCCATCACCAAATCGGCAGGGGGCGAGGATGGCTACACCTTC	CAITKSAGGEDGYTF
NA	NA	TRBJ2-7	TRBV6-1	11	TGTGCCAGCAGCCAAAACTACGAGCAGTACTTC	CASSQNYEQYF
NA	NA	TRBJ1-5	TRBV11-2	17	TGTGCCAGCAGCTTAGATGATGCAGGATATAGCAATCAGCCCCAGCATTTT	CASSLDDAGYSNQPQHF
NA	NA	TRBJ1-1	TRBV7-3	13	TGTGCCAGCAGCTTAGACAGGAACACTGAAGCTTTCTTT	CASSLDRNTEAFF
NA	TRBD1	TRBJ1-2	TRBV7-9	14	TGTGCCAGCAGCTTAGACGGGACAGGGTATGGCTACACCTTC	CASSLDGTGYGYTF
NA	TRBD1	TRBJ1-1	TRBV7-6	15	TGTGCCAGCAGCTTCGGGACAGGGGGTCACACTGAAGCTTTCTTT	CASSFGTGGHTEAFF
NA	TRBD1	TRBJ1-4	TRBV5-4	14	TGTGCCAGCAGCTCACAGGGGTCTGGGGAAAAACTGTTTTTT	CASSSQGSGEKLFF
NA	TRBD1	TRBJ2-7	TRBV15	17	TGTGCCACCAGCGTACGAAGACAGGGGGTGAACGGATACGAGCAGTACTTC	CATSVRRQGVNGYEQYF
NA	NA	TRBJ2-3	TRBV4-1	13	TGCGCCAGCAGCCAAGATTTAGCAGATACGCAGTATTTT	CASSQDLADTQYF
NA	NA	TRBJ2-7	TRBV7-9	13	TGTTCCAGCAGTCGCCCCGGGGGCTACGAGCAGTACTTC	CSSSRPGGYEQYF
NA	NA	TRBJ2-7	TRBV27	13	TGTGCCAGCAGCCCAGTCCGGGACTACGAGCAGTACTTC	CASSPVRDYEQYF
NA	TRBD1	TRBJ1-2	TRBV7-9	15	TGTGCCAGCAGCTTCCCAGGGGGTGATTACTATGGCTACACCTTC	CASSFPGGDYYGYTF
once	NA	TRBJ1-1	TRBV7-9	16	TGTGCCAGCAGACCAGCGGGATGGAGGGCGAACACTGAAGCTTTCTTT	CASRPAGWRANTEAFF
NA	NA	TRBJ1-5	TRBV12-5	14	TGTGCTAGTGGCCCCGACAGAGCAAATCAGCCCCAGCATTTT	CASGPDRANQPQHF
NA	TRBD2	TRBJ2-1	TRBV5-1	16	TGCGCCAGCAGCATCTATGGGGGGGAAATCTACAATGAGCAGTTCTTC	CASSIYGGEIYNEQFF
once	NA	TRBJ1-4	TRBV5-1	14	TGCGCCAGCAGCTTGGGTCAGGGTGGTGAAAAACTGTTTTTT	CASSLGQGGEKLFF
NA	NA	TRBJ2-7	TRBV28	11	TGTGCCAGCAGGGACTACTACGAGCAGTACTTC	CASRDYYEQYF
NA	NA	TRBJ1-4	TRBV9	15	TGTGCCAGCAGCGTAGGTGTGACTCTTAATGAAAAACTGTTTTTT	CASSVGVTLNEKLFF
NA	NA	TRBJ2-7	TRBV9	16	TGTGCCAGCAGCGGTAGTCAAGACGGGTTCTCCTACGAGCAGTACTTC	CASSGSQDGFSYEQYF
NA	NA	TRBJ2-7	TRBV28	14	TGTGCCAGCAGTTGGGCTGCCGCACTGGTCGAGCAGTACTTC	CASSWAAALVEQYF
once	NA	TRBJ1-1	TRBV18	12	TGTGCCAGCTCACCGGGACAAGCTGAAGCTTTCTTT	CASSPGQAEAFF
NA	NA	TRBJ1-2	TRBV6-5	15	TGTGCCAGCAGTTCCCCCAGAATATCGCACTATGGCTACACCTTC	CASSSPRISHYGYTF
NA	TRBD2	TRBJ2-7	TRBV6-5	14	TGTGCCAGCAGTTACGGCGGGGGACCCTACGAGCAGTACTTC	CASSYGGGPYEQYF
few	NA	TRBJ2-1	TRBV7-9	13	TGTGCCAGCACGGTAGGGGTAAGAAATGAGCAGTTCTTC	CASTVGVRNEQFF
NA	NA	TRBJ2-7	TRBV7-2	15	TGTGCCAGCAGCCCAGATGGGGGGATCGGCTACGAGCAGTACTTC	CASSPDGGIGYEQYF
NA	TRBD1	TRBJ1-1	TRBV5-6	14	TGTGCCAGCAGCTTGGGGCAGGGGGCAGGGAAAGCTTTCTTT	CASSLGQGAGKAFF
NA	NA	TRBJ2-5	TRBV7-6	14	TGTGCCAGCAGCTTTGTGGGGGGGCGAGAGACCCAGTACTTC	CASSFVGGRETQYF
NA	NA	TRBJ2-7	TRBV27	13	TGTGCCAGCAGTCTTGGACAGCCCTACGAGCAGTACTTC	CASSLGQPYEQYF
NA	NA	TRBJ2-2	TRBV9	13	TGTGCCAGCAGCGGTAGCGAGGCCGGGGAGCTGTTTTTT	CASSGSEAGELFF
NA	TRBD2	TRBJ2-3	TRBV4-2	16	TGTGCCAGCAGCCAAGGGCGGGGGGGCCACACAGATACGCAGTATTTT	CASSQGRGGHTDTQYF
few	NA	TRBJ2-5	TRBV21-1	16	TGTGCCAGCAGCACTCGACAGTGCTGCCTCCAAGAGACCCAGTACTTC	CASSTRQCCLQETQYF
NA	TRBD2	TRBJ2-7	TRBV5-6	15	TGTGCCAGCAGACCGGGGGGGTTGTTGGGATACGAGCAGTACTTC	CASRPGGLLGYEQYF
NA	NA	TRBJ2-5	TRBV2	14	TGTGCCAGCAGGAGGGATGGGGGGATAGAGACCCAGTACTTC	CASRRDGGIETQYF
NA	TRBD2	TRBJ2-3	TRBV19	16	TGTGCCAGTAGCGCAATAGCGGGGGGGTACACAGATACGCAGTATTTT	CASSAIAGGYTDTQYF
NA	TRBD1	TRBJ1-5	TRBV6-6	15	TGTGCCAGCAGTTTTACAGGGGTAGGCAATCAGCCCCAGCATTTT	CASSFTGVGNQPQHF
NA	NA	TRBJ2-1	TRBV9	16	TGTGCCAGCAGCGTAGATCTGGGGGGTCGGCACAATGAGCAGTTCTTC	CASSVDLGGRHNEQFF
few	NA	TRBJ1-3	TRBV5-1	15	TGCGCCAGCAGTGATACAGGGAGGGCTGGAAACACCATATATTTT	CASSDTGRAGNTIYF
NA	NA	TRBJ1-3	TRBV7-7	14	TGTGCTAGCAGCGCCCAGGGGCCTGGAAACACCATATATTTT	CASSAQGPGNTIYF
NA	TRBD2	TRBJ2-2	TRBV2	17	TGTGCCAGCAGTGTAACTAGCGGGGGGCCCAACACCGGGGAGCTGTTTTTT	CASSVTSGGPNTGELFF
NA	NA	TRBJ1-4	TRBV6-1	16	TGTGCCAGCAGTGAGCCCCCAGGGGTCGGGAATGAAAAACTGTTTTTT	CASSEPPGVGNEKLFF
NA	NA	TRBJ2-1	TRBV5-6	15	TGTGCCAGCAGCTTGCGCGTGTCAACTTACAATGAGCAGTTCTTC	CASSLRVSTYNEQFF
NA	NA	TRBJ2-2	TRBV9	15	TGTGCCAGCAGCGCGGCCCCAGCGGTTACCGGGGAGCTGTTTTTT	CASSAAPAVTGELFF
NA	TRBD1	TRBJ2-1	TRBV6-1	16	TGTGCCAGCAGTGGGACAGGGGTTTCCTCATACAATGAGCAGTTCTTC	CASSGTGVSSYNEQFF
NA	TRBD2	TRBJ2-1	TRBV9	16	TGTGCCAGCAGCGGGGGACTAGCCGGCTTTTATAATGAGCAGTTCTTC	CASSGGLAGFYNEQFF
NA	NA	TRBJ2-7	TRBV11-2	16	TGTGCCAGCAGCTTCGACAGGGCTGGGGCGGGGTACGAGCAGTACTTC	CASSFDRAGAGYEQYF
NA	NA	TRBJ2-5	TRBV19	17	TGTGCCAGTTCAGGACCCTCCGGAGACAGGACCAGTTATGAGCAGTACTTC	CASSGPSGDRTSYEQYF
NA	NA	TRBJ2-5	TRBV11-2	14	TGTGCCAGCAGCTTTGGGGGGACTCGAGAGACCCAGTACTTC	CASSFGGTRETQYF
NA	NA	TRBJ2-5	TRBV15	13	TGTGCCACCAGCACTGGGGGGTTGGAGACCCAGTACTTC	CATSTGGLETQYF
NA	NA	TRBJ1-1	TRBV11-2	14	TGTGCCAGCAGCCCTTTCAGGGGAAGCACTGAAGCTTTCTTT	CASSPFRGSTEAFF
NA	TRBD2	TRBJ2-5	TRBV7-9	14	TGTGCCAGCAGCTGGCGGGGGATTGAAGAGACCCAGTACTTC	CASSWRGIEETQYF
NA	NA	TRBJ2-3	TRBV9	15	TGTGCCAGCAGCGGGACAGCCGGGGGCACAGATACGCAGTATTTT	CASSGTAGGTDTQYF
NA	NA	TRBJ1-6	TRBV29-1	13	TGCAGCGTTGGGGAGAGCGTAGGATCACCCCTCCACTTT	CSVGESVGSPLHF
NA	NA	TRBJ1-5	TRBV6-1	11	TGTGCCAGCAGAGACAGGACCTCCCAGCATTTT	CASRDRTSQHF
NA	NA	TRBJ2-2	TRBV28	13	TGTGCCAGCAGATCAGGGTACACCGGGGAGCTGTTTTTT	CASRSGYTGELFF
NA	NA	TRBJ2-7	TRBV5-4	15	TGTGCCAGCAGCTTGAGTATGGGCAGAAACTACGAGCAGTACTTC	CASSLSMGRNYEQYF
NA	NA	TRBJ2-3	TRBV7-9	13	TGTGCCAGCAGCTTCGACAGAACAGATACGCAGTATTTT	CASSFDRTDTQYF
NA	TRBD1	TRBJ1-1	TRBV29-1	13	TGCAGCGACTTCAGGGGGTCGGGCACTGAAGCTTTCTTT	CSDFRGSGTEAFF